The 20 T cell receptor beta chains below were found in one sample sequenced in a study of blood T cell repertoires in COVID-19. Libraries were prepared by immunoSEQ multiplex PCR; TCRdb keeps only in-frame clonotypes and omits some of them. This table holds 95,000 to 100,000 clones, around 80% found once. The sequenced sample consisted of peripheral blood. Receptors were obtained from a human donor in a cohort sampled during active COVID-19.

V gene TRBV28 combines with J gene TRBJ1-6; 7 positions agree with TRBD1. V trimming: 6 bases; J trimming: 9 bases; junction bases outside the gene matches: 11. This CDR3 region has 15 residues. Looked up from germline, CDR1 is MDHEN and CDR2 is SYDVKM. CDR3 sequence (DNA): TGTGCCAGCAGCTCCGACAGGGTTGTTGGTTCACCCCTCCACTTT. Translated: CASSSDRVVGSPLHF.

The chain uses TRBV18 and TRBJ1-4; the match to TRBD1 covers 7 bases. Germline lookup yields CDR1 KGHSH and CDR2 LQKENI. The CDR3 has 19 residues. J gave up 5 bases and V 3 bases, and 18 bases lay outside the gene matches. CDR3 nucleotide sequence: TGTGCCAGCTCACCTAGAAGGGTATCGGCGGACAGGCGGAATGAAAAACTGTTTTTT. Its protein is CASSPRRVSADRRNEKLFF.

This clone was counted a few times. The V gene is TRBV6-5, the J gene TRBJ1-1; the match to TRBD1 covers 8 bases. Germline V lookup: CDR1 MNHEY, CDR2 SVGAGI. The CDR3 is made up of 13 amino acids. J gave up 5 bases and V 6 bases, and 5 bases lay outside the gene matches. CDR3 loop: CASRTDRATEAFF. The DNA of the CDR3 is TGTGCCAGCAGGACGGACAGGGCGACTGAAGCTTTCTTT.

The chain recombines TRBV19 with TRBJ2-1; TRBD2 aligns across 10 bases. The CDR3 loop spans 17 amino acids. The ends lost 1 base at V and 9 bases at J; junction bases unmatched: 12. Germline-derived CDR1 and CDR2 are LNHDA and SQIVND (reference sequence). CDR3 protein: CASSIGQSGGAIGEQFF. CDR3 DNA sequence: TGTGCCAGTAGTATAGGTCAAAGCGGGGGGGCAATTGGTGAGCAGTTCTTC.

This chain connects TRBV28 to TRBJ1-5; D not resolved. Trimming pared 1 base from V and 1 base from J, leaving 8 bases between. The CDR3 loop spans 15 amino acids. The germline V gene has CDR1 MDHEN and CDR2 SYDVKM. CDR3 sequence reads: CASSLYGNSNQPQHF. The CDR3 bases are TGTGCCAGCAGTTTATACGGGAACAGCAATCAGCCCCAGCATTTT.

This clone has only one observation. The gene calls are TRBV3-1 (or the pseudogene TRBV3-2) and TRBJ2-5, with a weak D call TRBD1 (5 bases). CDR3 length: 16 amino acids. The germline V gene encodes CDR1 LGHDT and CDR2 YNNKEL (reference sequence). Deletions cut 2 bases from V and 0 bases from J, with 13 bases between. Here the CDR3 reads CASSQTPQAYQETQYF. The CDR3 nucleotides read TGTGCCAGCAGCCAAACCCCACAGGCGTACCAAGAGACCCAGTACTTC.

The genes are TRBV3-1 (or the pseudogene TRBV3-2) and TRBJ2-1; TRBD2 might be the D (6 bases). Trimming left V 4 bases short and J 0 bases short, with 16 bases between. The CDR3 covers 17 residues. Germline V CDR1 and CDR2: LGHDT, YNNKEL (reference sequence). Here the CDR3 reads CASSPQTAGSSYNEQFF. The CDR3 DNA reads TGTGCCAGCAGCCCCCAGACAGCGGGTAGCTCCTACAATGAGCAGTTCTTC.

This clone was seen a handful of times. The chain joins TRBV12-5 to TRBJ2-1; tentative D call: TRBD1 (5 bases). CDR1 LGHNT and CDR2 FRNRAP come from the germline V gene. The CDR3 loop spans 16 amino acids. The ends were cut back, 0 bases at V and 9 bases at J, with 18 bases in the middle. In DNA, the CDR3 is TGTGCTAGTGGTTTGGTAATATCCAGGGAAGCAAGTGAGCAGTTCTTC. It codes for CASGLVISREASEQFF.

This sequence joins TRBV3-1 (or the pseudogene TRBV3-2) and TRBJ2-6; 7 bases agree with TRBD1. Germline loops: CDR1 LGHDT, CDR2 YNNKEL (reference sequence). With 4 bases clipped from V and 4 bases from J, the junction kept 7 bases outside the gene matches. CDR3 length: 16 amino acids. The CDR3 here is CASSRTGALGANVLTF. DNA for the CDR3: TGTGCCAGCAGCCGGACAGGAGCTTTAGGGGCCAACGTCCTGACTTTC.

Only one count was recorded for this clone. The chain joins TRBV4-1 to TRBJ1-1, with 7 bases that match TRBD1. Germline V CDR1 and CDR2: MGHRA, YSYEKL. The CDR3 spans 16 residues. V lost 1 base and J lost 4; bases outside the gene matches: 9. The chain's CDR3 is CASSQAPLQGSTEAFF. The CDR3 bases are TGCGCCAGCAGCCAAGCCCCTCTACAGGGGTCCACTGAAGCTTTCTTT.

The chain is built from TRBV6-5 and TRBJ2-3; 7 bases map to TRBD2. The germline V gene encodes CDR1 MNHEY and CDR2 SVGAGI. The junction had 0 bases not matched to a gene; V was cut back by 2 bases and J by 1 base. The CDR3 sequence is 14 residues long. CDR3 residues: CASSYGGGTDTQYF. In nucleotides, the CDR3 is TGTGCCAGCAGTTACGGGGGGGGCACAGATACGCAGTATTTT.

The chain combines TRBV10-3 with TRBJ2-3; possibly TRBD1 for D (6 bases). The CDR3 totals 15 residues. The germline V gene encodes CDR1 ENHRY and CDR2 SYGVKD. The germline V and J ends were trimmed by 4 bases and 1 base, with 12 bases remaining between them. CDR3: CAISGGQLGTDTQYF. As DNA, the CDR3 is TGTGCCATCAGTGGTGGACAGTTGGGCACAGATACGCAGTATTTT.

The chain links TRBV7-8 to TRBJ2-1; TRBD2 is a possible D gene (7 bases). The CDR3 consists of 16 residues. Per germline, CDR1 SGHVS and CDR2 FQNEAQ. Trimming took 5 bases from V and 2 from J, leaving 16 bases between them. The CDR3 loop reads CASSLQGTTPYNEQFF. The CDR3 coding sequence is TGTGCCAGCAGCCTCCAGGGGACTACCCCCTACAATGAGCAGTTCTTC.

The chain has TRBV5-1 and TRBJ1-1; 7 bases fit TRBD1. J was trimmed by 4 bases and V by 0 bases; bases with no gene match: 3. The V gene's germline CDR1 is SGHRS and CDR2 YFSETQ. The CDR3 runs 14 residues. The CDR3 reads CASSLDRGSTEAFF. CDR3 sequence (DNA): TGCGCCAGCAGCTTGGACAGGGGATCCACTGAAGCTTTCTTT. Combining the CDR3 with reference TRBV5-1 and TRBJ1-1 gives the whole variable domain KAGVTQTPRYLIKTRGQQVTLSCSPISGHRSVSWYQQTPGQGLQFLFEYFSETQRNKGNFPGRFSGRQFSNSRSEMNVSTLELGDSALYLCASSLDRGSTEAFFGQGTRLTVV.

This clone was recorded only once. The gene calls are TRBV18 and TRBJ2-4, with 9 bases identical to TRBD2. Trimming cost V 4 bases and J 3 bases; bases outside gene matches: 4. CDR1 is KGHSH, CDR2 LQKENI, per germline. The CDR3 has 15 residues. The CDR3 sequence is CASSLRTSDKNIQYF. The DNA of the CDR3 is TGTGCCAGCTCACTTCGGACTAGCGACAAAAACATTCAGTACTTC.

The chain links TRBV7-9 to TRBJ1-3; 7 positions agree with TRBD1. The CDR3 contains 16 residues. The germline V gene encodes CDR1 SEHNR and CDR2 FQNEAQ (reference sequence). V was clipped by 7 bases and J by 0 bases; unmatched bases: 9. CDR3 nucleotide sequence: TGTGCCAGCACCCGTCGACAGGGAGACTCTGGAAACACCATATATTTT. This gives the protein CASTRRQGDSGNTIYF.

The V and J genes are TRBV11-2 and TRBJ1-1; possibly TRBD1 for D (6 bases). The germline gives CDR1 SGHAT, CDR2 FQNNGV. Deletions cut 5 bases from V and 3 bases from J, with 13 bases between. This CDR3 spans 14 amino acids. The CDR3 loop reads CASSLQGRHTEAFF. CDR3 bases: TGTGCCAGCAGCCTGCAGGGGAGACACACTGAAGCTTTCTTT.

This clone was recorded once. V and J are TRBV29-1 and TRBJ1-2; 8 nucleotides align to TRBD1. Trimming removed 7 bases from V and 2 bases from J; junction bases left unmatched: 3. Germline V gives CDR1 SQVTM, CDR2 ANQGSEA. CDR3 length: 12 amino acids. The DNA of the CDR3 is TGCAGCGGACAGGGGCTGAACTATGGCTACACCTTC. This gives the protein CSGQGLNYGYTF.

This clone was seen only once. V gene TRBV6-5 combines with J gene TRBJ2-4; TRBD1 agrees at 9 bases. The CDR3 covers 12 residues. Germline CDR1 is MNHEY and CDR2 is SVGAGI. V dropped 3 bases and J dropped 14; count of bases not matched to a gene: 5. The DNA for the CDR3 is TGTGCCAGCAGTTATACAAGGGACAGGGAGTACTTC. It translates to CASSYTRDREYF.

V and J are TRBV5-1 and TRBJ1-1; D gene unclear. This CDR3 is built from 14 residues. Trimming took 4 bases from V and 3 from J, leaving 13 bases between them. Germline V gene data show CDR1 as SGHRS and CDR2 as YFSETQ. The CDR3 DNA is TGCGCCAGCAGCCGCGACATGGGCTACACTGAAGCTTTCTTT. Translated: CASSRDMGYTEAFF.